Listed here are 20 T cell receptor beta chains from one sample, sequenced in a study of CD8+CD57+ T cells in acquired aplastic anemia. The authors sequenced patients whose flow cytometry had shown CD8+CD57+ cell expansion. Using genomic DNA as the template, TCR beta VDJ and CDR3 profiling was carried out. TCRdb fed the reads into MiXCR, producing one record per CDR3 protein. This repertoire shows roughly 200,000 distinct CDR3 sequences, 65% found once; its top ten account for around 50%. Input material: sorted CD4+, CD8+, or CD8+CD57+ T cells (not recorded which) from PBMCs. These receptors were collected from a human donor with aplastic anemia.

This clonotype was seen more than once but under ten times. The V call is TRBV24-1, the J call TRBJ2-2; possible D gene TRBD1, 7 bases. Trimming cost V 12 bases and J 6 bases, with 10 bases left between them. Germline lookup yields CDR1 KGHDR and CDR2 SFDVKD. CDR3 size: 11 residues. Here the CDR3 DNA reads TGTGCCGCGGGACAGCCCGGGGAGCTGTTTTTT. Translating gives CAAGQPGELFF.

The V and J genes are TRBV15 and TRBJ2-7; TRBD1 or TRBD2 may be the D gene (5 bases each). CDR3 size: 15 residues. From germline, CDR1 is LNHNV and CDR2 YYDKDF (reference sequence). V was pared by 1 base and J by 4 bases, with 14 bases between. CDR3 residues: CATSRGKGRPYEQYF. The DNA for the CDR3 is TGTGCCACCAGCAGAGGTAAGGGACGTCCTTACGAGCAGTACTTC. The whole variable domain, filled in from reference TRBV15 and TRBJ2-7, reads DAMVIQNPRYQVTQFGKPVTLSCSQTLNHNVMYWYQQKSSQAPKLLFHYYDKDFNNEADTPDNFQSRRPNTSFCFLDIRSPGLGDTAMYLCATSRGKGRPYEQYFGPGTRLTVT.

V and J are TRBV7-2 and TRBJ1-6, with D unclear. Trimming cost V 5 bases and J 1 base, with 6 bases left between them. CDR1 and CDR2 from the germline V gene are SGHTA and FQGNSA. This CDR3 contains 14 residues. CDR3 sequence (DNA): TGTGCCAGCAGCCTAACTTCCTATAATTCACCCCTCCACTTT. It specifies CASSLTSYNSPLHF.

Note on this clonotype: One junction end does not reproduce the germline sequence, and a read error may be involved. The chain combines TRBV4-1 with TRBJ1-6; 7 positions agree with TRBD1. The CDR3 is made up of 14 amino acids. The germline V gene has CDR1 MGHRA and CDR2 YSYEKL. CDR3: CASSQYRGNSPLHF. The DNA of the CDR3 is TGTGCCAGCAGCCAGTACAGGGGTAATTCACCCCTCCACTTT.

There are many counts of this clonotype. The chain joins TRBV9 to TRBJ2-3, with TRBD2 identical over 9 bases. Per the germline V gene, CDR1 is SGDLS and CDR2 is YYNGEE. V was pared by 2 bases and J by 5 bases, with 12 bases of the junction left unmatched. The CDR3 is 17 residues long. This CDR3 reads CASSVEAGGLFGDTQYF. DNA for the CDR3: TGTGCCAGCAGCGTCGAGGCGGGGGGGCTTTTTGGAGATACGCAGTATTTT.

The chain is built from TRBV20-1 and TRBJ1-5; the match to TRBD1 covers 9 bases. J was trimmed by 5 bases and V by 6 bases; bases with no gene match: 5. Looked up from germline, CDR1 is DFQATT and CDR2 is SNEGSKA (reference sequence). This CDR3 is 13 amino acids long. The CDR3 here is CSAEWTGDQPQHF. As DNA, the CDR3 is TGCAGTGCAGAATGGACAGGGGATCAGCCCCAGCATTTT.

V and J are TRBV5-4 and TRBJ2-7; D is unclear. The CDR3 covers 13 residues. V dropped 1 base and J dropped 0 bases, with 5 bases sitting between them. CDR1 and CDR2 from the germline V gene are SGHNT and YYREEE (reference sequence). CDR3 protein: CASSLWASYEQYF. CDR3 DNA: TGTGCCAGCAGCTTGTGGGCCTCCTACGAGCAGTACTTC.

The chain is built from TRBV29-1 and TRBJ2-3; 7 bases agree with TRBD2. Unmatched junction bases numbered 5, after V lost 6 bases and J lost 2 bases. CDR1 and CDR2 from the germline V gene are SQVTM and ANQGSEA. This CDR3 spans 13 amino acids. Here the CDR3 reads CSVERDDTDTQYF. CDR3 coding DNA: TGCAGCGTAGAGCGGGACGACACAGATACGCAGTATTTT.

The V and J genes are TRBV7-9 and TRBJ2-5; D possibly matches TRBD1 or TRBD2 (5 bases each). Germline CDR1 reads SEHNR; CDR2 reads FQNEAQ (reference sequence). The V gene lost 0 bases and the J gene lost 5 bases, with 13 bases spanning the gap. The CDR3 loop spans 15 amino acids. The CDR3 region is CASSLARGARETQYF. The CDR3 DNA sequence: TGTGCCAGCAGCTTAGCGCGAGGGGCGAGGGAGACCCAGTACTTC.

The V call is TRBV29-1, the J call TRBJ2-7, with 7 bases fitting TRBD1. The CDR3 is 13 residues long. CDR1 is SQVTM, CDR2 ANQGSEA, per germline. With 8 bases clipped from V and 5 bases from J, the junction kept 12 bases outside the gene matches. This CDR3 reads CSTESDRSNEQYF. CDR3 sequence (DNA): TGCAGCACCGAATCGGACAGGTCGAACGAGCAGTACTTC.

This sequence joins TRBV7-2 and TRBJ1-6; no reliable D call. The CDR3 length is 15 residues. The V gene's germline CDR1 is SGHTA and CDR2 FQGNSA. V lost 5 bases to trimming and J lost 7 bases, with 15 bases between them. The CDR3: CASSLQGGLNSPLHF. The CDR3 DNA reads as TGTGCCAGCAGCCTACAAGGAGGGTTGAATTCACCCCTCCACTTT.

V usage is TRBV19 and J usage is TRBJ1-6; the D is unclear. CDR3 size: 14 residues. Per the germline V gene, CDR1 is LNHDA and CDR2 is SQIVND (reference sequence). The V end was cut by 4 bases, the J end by 8 bases, with 12 bases between. The DNA of the CDR3 is TGTGCCAGTAGTAATCCCCCATCCGATTCACCCCTCCACTTT. Amino acids: CASSNPPSDSPLHF.

The V call is TRBV10-1, the J call TRBJ2-7; TRBD2 matches 10 bases. Germline-derived CDR1 and CDR2 are WNHNN and SYGVQD (reference sequence). The V gene end was trimmed by 6 bases and the J gene end by 0 bases; junction bases not matched to a gene: 8. The CDR3 loop spans 16 amino acids. CDR3: CASSSIPSGSSYEQYF. The CDR3 DNA is TGCGCCAGCAGCTCAATCCCTAGCGGGAGCTCCTACGAGCAGTACTTC.

The V call is TRBV19, the J call TRBJ2-2, with D maybe TRBD1 (5 bases). Trimming shortened V by 6 bases and J by 6 bases, and 14 bases separated the two germline ends. CDR3 size: 14 residues. Per the germline V gene, CDR1 is LNHDA and CDR2 is SQIVND (reference sequence). This CDR3 is CASRTTVLAGELFF. In DNA form, the CDR3 reads TGTGCCAGTAGAACGACAGTACTTGCCGGGGAGCTGTTTTTT.

This clonotype showed up just a few times. The V call is TRBV14, the J call TRBJ1-5; tentative D call: TRBD1 (5 bases). Trimming removed 5 bases from V and 3 bases from J, with 14 bases in between. The CDR3 spans 15 residues. Germline-derived CDR1 and CDR2 are SGHDN and FVKESK. DNA for the CDR3: TGTGCCAGCAGCTACTCCGGGACTCCCAATCAGCCCCAGCATTTT. The encoded protein is CASSYSGTPNQPQHF. Based on the CDR3 plus reference TRBV14 and TRBJ1-5, the full variable domain is EAGVTQFPSHSVIEKGQTVTLRCDPISGHDNLYWYRRVMGKEIKFLLHFVKESKQDESGMPNNRFLAERTGGTYSTLKVQPAELEDSGVYFCASSYSGTPNQPQHFGDGTRLSIL.

This chain connects TRBV7-9 to TRBJ2-3; 10 nucleotides agree with TRBD1. The CDR3 extends over 16 amino acids. Germline V lookup: CDR1 SEHNR, CDR2 FQNEAQ (reference sequence). The V gene end was trimmed by 3 bases and the J gene end by 6 bases; junction bases not matched to a gene: 9. The CDR3 region has the DNA TGTGCCAGCAGCTTGCTTAGGGACAGGGGCCACGATACGCAGTATTTT. Protein: CASSLLRDRGHDTQYF.

This clonotype appeared a few times. A much larger clone lies one base from this, so it may be a read error. The chain employs TRBV7-9 and TRBJ1-4; 10 bases line up with TRBD1. The trim removed 5 bases at V and 13 bases at J, leaving 13 bases unmatched. The length of the CDR3 is 15 residues. The germline V gene has CDR1 SEHNR and CDR2 FQNEAQ (reference sequence). CDR3 residues: CASSEGTGVYQRLFF. The CDR3 nucleotides read TGTGCCAGCAGCGAAGGGACAGGGGTCTATCAAAGACTGTTTTTT.

This clonotype was picked up many times. The V call is TRBV7-9, the J call TRBJ2-3; D might be TRBD1 or TRBD2, each matching 5 bases. Germline V CDR1 and CDR2: SEHNR, FQNEAQ (reference sequence). V dropped 1 base and J dropped 0 bases, with 14 bases sitting between them. There are 17 residues in the CDR3. CDR3 in DNA: TGTGCCAGCAGCTTAGTCAGGGCTAGCCCCAGCACAGATACGCAGTATTTT. Translation gives CASSLVRASPSTDTQYF.

The V and J genes are TRBV19 and TRBJ1-1, with D perhaps matching TRBD1 (5 bases). Per germline, CDR1 LNHDA and CDR2 SQIVND (reference sequence). The germline V and J ends were trimmed by 2 bases and 5 bases, with 12 bases remaining between them. CDR3 length equals 14 residues. The CDR3 sequence: CASSIKGGGTEAFF. The CDR3 DNA sequence: TGTGCCAGTAGTATAAAGGGTGGGGGGACTGAAGCTTTCTTT.

The V gene is TRBV2, the J gene TRBJ2-7, with TRBD2 as a possible D gene (6 bases). The length of the CDR3 is 16 residues. Trimming pared 2 bases from V and 3 bases from J, leaving 17 bases between. The germline CDR1 and CDR2 sequences are SNHLY and FYNNEI. Here the CDR3 DNA reads TGTGCCAGCAGTGAACCCCGCGGAGGGCGCGACTACGAGCAGTACTTC. It yields the protein CASSEPRGGRDYEQYF.